This T cell receptor (beta chain) came from a study of control samples from healthy donors and cancer patients. The CDR3 spans 21 residues. Measured with immunoSEQ multiplex PCR; TCRdb has only the in-frame clones, and not every one. The sample records around 80,000 clones, roughly nine tenths being singletons. V gene TRBV21-1 combines with J gene TRBJ1-6. TRBV21-1 is a known pseudogene. Sequencing was done on a sample of blood. This sequence was found in a man aged 50 to 60 in good health. The CDR3 DNA follows: TGTGCCAGCAGCAAAGTACCGATCCAGGAGTGGGTAAGCTCCTATAATTCACCCCTCCACTTT. Amino acid sequence: CASSKVPIQEWVSSYNSPLHF.